These 24 T cell receptor beta chains originate from one sample sequenced in a study of Ad26.COV2.S vaccination and SARS-CoV-2 variants. Treatment specified: roughly 18 received Ad26.COV2.S at low or high dose, single or two shots; roughly 5 received placebo; per-sample allocation not given. The investigators took samples on day 63 after the first vaccine or placebo injection. Libraries were prepared by immunoSEQ multiplex PCR; TCRdb keeps only in-frame clonotypes and omits some of them. The sample lists roughly 410,000 clones, 83% occurring once. The input for sequencing was peripheral blood, taken in a trial of Ad26.COV2.S vaccine versus placebo. These receptors all stem from a person between 18 and 65 years old who received the Ad26.COV2.S COVID-19 vaccine or a placebo.

This clone was observed a handful of times. V and J are TRBV2 and TRBJ2-5; weak D call: TRBD1 (5 bases). The germline V gene has CDR1 SNHLY and CDR2 FYNNEI. V lost 3 bases, J lost 3 bases, and 5 bases lay in between. The CDR3 is 12 residues long. The DNA of the CDR3 is TGTGCCAGCAGTGAGACAGAAGAGACCCAGTACTTC. Protein sequence: CASSETEETQYF.

The table lists this clone with a few counts. The rearrangement links TRBV29-1 to TRBJ1-3; TRBD1 agrees at 8 bases. CDR3 length equals 14 residues. V dropped 5 bases and J dropped 1; count of bases not matched to a gene: 4. Germline V lookup: CDR1 SQVTM, CDR2 ANQGSEA. The CDR3 region has the DNA TGCAGCGTTCAAACAGGGGGGTCTGGAAACACCATATATTTT. It codes for CSVQTGGSGNTIYF.

The chain couples TRBV19 to TRBJ1-2; D unresolved. Germline V CDR1 and CDR2: LNHDA, SQIVND (reference sequence). CDR3 length equals 14 residues. The V end was cut by 5 bases, the J end by 0 bases, with 10 bases between. The CDR3 spells CASSLLGTNYGYTF. CDR3 nucleotide sequence: TGTGCCAGTAGTCTGCTTGGCACTAACTATGGCTACACCTTC. The full variable domain, rest sourced from reference TRBV19 and TRBJ1-2, is DGGITQSPKYLFRKEGQNVTLSCEQNLNHDAMYWYRQDPGQGLRLIYYSQIVNDFQKGDIAEGYSVSREKKESFPLTVTSAQKNPTAFYLCASSLLGTNYGYTFGSGTRLTVV.

The V and J genes are TRBV19 and TRBJ2-7; D may be TRBD1 (6 bases). The CDR3 totals 14 residues. Germline CDR1 and CDR2: LNHDA and SQIVND (reference sequence). V lost 6 bases and J 3 bases, leaving 15 bases between the germline ends. The CDR3 DNA reads as TGTGCCAGTAGCCTAGGGGGACACGGCTACGAGCAGTACTTC. Translated: CASSLGGHGYEQYF.

The V call is TRBV18, the J call TRBJ2-1; D is possibly TRBD1 (5 bases). V gave up 3 bases and J gave up 3 bases, with 12 bases separating them. The CDR3 sequence is 15 residues long. Per germline, CDR1 KGHSH and CDR2 LQKENI. CDR3 nucleotides: TGTGCCAGCTCACCGAGTCAGGACAACTACAATGAGCAGTTCTTC. Protein: CASSPSQDNYNEQFF.

V gene TRBV3-1 (or the pseudogene TRBV3-2) combines with J gene TRBJ2-3; perhaps TRBD1 as D (5 bases). The V end lost 7 bases, the J end lost 6 bases, and 8 bases lay between the germline ends. Per germline, CDR1 LGHDT and CDR2 YNNKEL (reference sequence). CDR3 length: 11 amino acids. The CDR3 sequence is CASKGVDTQYF. The CDR3 coding sequence is TGTGCCAGCAAAGGGGTGGATACGCAGTATTTT.

This clone was detected only once. The genes are TRBV5-4 and TRBJ2-7; 9 bases match TRBD2. Trimming took 0 bases from V and 3 from J; bases not matched to a gene: 10. The CDR3 consists of 17 residues. In germline, CDR1 is SGHNT, CDR2 YYREEE (reference sequence). The CDR3 DNA reads TGTGCCAGCAGCTTGGAGTCTAGCGGGGAGGAGGGCTACGAGCAGTACTTC. Protein product: CASSLESSGEEGYEQYF.

The genes are TRBV10-2 and TRBJ1-5; D is perhaps TRBD1 (5 bases). Germline V gives CDR1 WSHSY, CDR2 SAAADI. V gave up 6 bases and J gave up 6 bases, with 9 bases separating them. The CDR3 is 12 amino acids. DNA of the CDR3: TGCGCCAGCAGCGGGGACGGTCAGCCCCAGCATTTT. Its protein is CASSGDGQPQHF.

Comments on this clone: A read error is possible here, since a much larger clone lies one base away. The sample holds other DNA sequences that translate to the same CDR3. In nucleotides, the CDR3 is TGTGCCAGCAGCCAAGATTGGGGGCAGCCCCAGCATTTT. Protein product: CASSQDWGQPQHF. V is TRBV3-1 (or the pseudogene TRBV3-2) and J is TRBJ1-5; tentative D call: TRBD1 (5 bases). The CDR3 length is 13 residues. V lost 0 bases and J 7 bases, leaving 7 bases between the germline ends. Germline V gene lookup returns CDR1 LGHDT and CDR2 YNNKEL (reference sequence).

In its sample, this clone was seen a few times. The chain is built from TRBV7-9 and TRBJ1-2, with a weak D call TRBD1 (6 bases). This CDR3 is 16 amino acids long. Germline assignment: CDR1 SEHNR and CDR2 FQNEAQ (reference sequence). Trimming removed 0 bases at V and 8 bases at J, with 19 bases between. In nucleotides, the CDR3 is TGTGCCAGCAGCTTAGCTGGGGCCGGGGGCGCGAGCGGCTACACCTTC. It is translated as CASSLAGAGGASGYTF.

The chain joins TRBV19 to TRBJ2-2; TRBD1 matches 8 bases. Germline trimming cut 4 bases from V and 7 bases from J; bases unmatched to any gene: 5. This CDR3 is built from 14 residues. Germline CDR1 is LNHDA and CDR2 is SQIVND (reference sequence). CDR3 residues: CASSTGQGGGELFF. CDR3 nucleotides: TGTGCCAGTAGTACCGGACAGGGCGGCGGGGAGCTGTTTTTT.

The chain links TRBV10-3 to TRBJ1-5; perhaps TRBD1 as D (6 bases). The germline V gene encodes CDR1 ENHRY and CDR2 SYGVKD. Trimming stripped 2 bases from V and 9 bases from J, with 14 bases between. The CDR3 has 14 amino acids. The CDR3 DNA reads TGTGCCATCAGTGAGGAGACAGGTTTGAGGCCCCAGCATTTT. Translating gives CAISEETGLRPQHF.

This clone has a handful of counts. The chain uses TRBV4-1 and TRBJ1-6; possible D gene TRBD1, 6 bases. V was cut by 0 bases and J by 7 bases, with 16 bases left in between. This CDR3 has 17 residues. Germline CDR1 and CDR2: MGHRA and YSYEKL. The CDR3 spells CASSQERTRTVNSPLHF. CDR3 DNA: TGCGCCAGCAGCCAAGAACGGACTAGGACAGTGAATTCACCCCTCCACTTT.

This CDR3 is CASSFLQGPTDTQYF. The CDR3 DNA follows: TGTGCCAGCAGTTTCCTTCAGGGCCCCACAGATACGCAGTATTTT. V usage is TRBV27 and J usage is TRBJ2-3; D possibly corresponds to TRBD1 (5 bases). V shed 3 bases and J shed 2 bases, with 12 bases lying between them. Germline assignment: CDR1 MNHEY and CDR2 SMNVEV (reference sequence). The CDR3 spans 15 residues.

The chain recombines TRBV7-6 with TRBJ1-1, with D perhaps matching TRBD1 (5 bases). V lost 5 bases and J 0 bases, leaving 10 bases between the germline ends. CDR3 length: 14 amino acids. CDR1 and CDR2 (germline): SGHVS, FNYEAQ. The CDR3 DNA is TGTGCCAGCAGCCCCGCAGGGTTGAACACTGAAGCTTTCTTT. The encoded protein is CASSPAGLNTEAFF.

V gene TRBV6-6 combines with J gene TRBJ1-6; no reliable D call. The CDR3 extends over 12 amino acids. V shed 2 bases and J shed 11 bases, with 7 bases lying between them. Germline CDR1 reads MNHNY; CDR2 reads SVGAGI (reference sequence). The CDR3 nucleotides are TGTGCCAGCAGTTACGAGGATCCACCCCTCCACTTT. Protein sequence: CASSYEDPPLHF.

A single count supports this clone. The chain combines TRBV7-6 with TRBJ2-3; D is ambiguous. CDR1 and CDR2 (germline): SGHVS, FNYEAQ. The CDR3 has 17 amino acids. V was cut by 3 bases and J by 4 bases, with 20 bases left in between. Here the CDR3 DNA reads TGTGCCAGCAGCTTTATGCATCGACGAATCTCACCAGATACGCAGTATTTT. It specifies CASSFMHRRISPDTQYF.

The DNA for the CDR3 is TGCAGCGTTGAATTTCAGACAACAGCCAAAAACATTCAGTACTTC. Amino acids: CSVEFQTTAKNIQYF. The rearrangement links TRBV29-1 to TRBJ2-4; D ambiguous. The germline V gene has CDR1 SQVTM and CDR2 ANQGSEA. This CDR3 spans 15 amino acids. V gave up 2 bases and J gave up 0 bases, with 11 bases separating them.

This rearrangement joins TRBV3-1 (or the pseudogene TRBV3-2) to TRBJ2-5, with D maybe TRBD2 (6 bases). The CDR3 runs to 15 residues. Germline V CDR1 and CDR2: LGHDT, YNNKEL (reference sequence). Trimming cost V 1 base and J 2 bases, with 11 bases left between them. CDR3 coding DNA: TGTGCCAGCAGCCAAGTGGGACTTAGTCAAGAGACCCAGTACTTC. This translates into CASSQVGLSQETQYF.

The V call is TRBV10-3, the J call TRBJ2-1, with 16 positions matching TRBD2. The CDR3 is 18 amino acids. The germline V gene encodes CDR1 ENHRY and CDR2 SYGVKD. J gave up 2 bases and V 6 bases, and 7 bases lay outside the gene matches. The CDR3 coding sequence is TGTGCCATCAGGGAATCGGGACTAGCGGGAGGGGCCTACAATGAGCAGTTCTTC. Its protein product is CAIRESGLAGGAYNEQFF.

Only a few counts were recorded for this clone. Other DNA sequences of this sample code for an identical CDR3. Written as DNA, the CDR3 is TGTGCCAGCAGTTTACTGGGGGGCTCTGGAAACACCATATATTTT. This translates into CASSLLGGSGNTIYF. The gene calls are TRBV27 and TRBJ1-3, with D possibly being TRBD1 (5 bases). V lost 2 bases and J 0 bases, leaving 8 bases between the germline ends. Germline CDR1 is MNHEY and CDR2 is SMNVEV (reference sequence). This CDR3 has 15 residues.

The chain is built from TRBV6-4 and TRBJ2-2; D may be TRBD1 (5 bases). CDR1 is MRHNA, CDR2 SNTAGT, per germline. The CDR3 consists of 14 residues. V was cut by 7 bases and J by 3 bases, with 12 bases left in between. The CDR3 DNA sequence: TGTGCCAGCAAGGGGCAGGACCACACCGGGGAGCTGTTTTTT. It yields the protein CASKGQDHTGELFF.

The rearrangement uses TRBV7-9 and TRBJ1-2; no definite D call. The length of the CDR3 is 12 residues. Germline V gene sequence: CDR1 SEHNR, CDR2 FQNEAQ (reference sequence). The germline V and J ends were trimmed by 5 bases and 8 bases, with 12 bases remaining between them. This chain's CDR3 is CASSPGGGGYTF. The CDR3 nucleotides are TGTGCCAGCAGCCCGGGAGGCGGCGGCTACACCTTC.

This chain joins TRBV3-1 (or the pseudogene TRBV3-2) and TRBJ1-1; D is unresolved. Trimming took off 7 bases at V and 5 bases at J, with 11 bases between the two ends. The length of the CDR3 is 12 residues. The V gene's germline CDR1 is LGHDT and CDR2 YNNKEL (reference sequence). CDR3 nucleotides: TGTGCCAGCACCCTCCGAGGGACTGAAGCTTTCTTT. It codes for CASTLRGTEAFF.